This T cell receptor (beta chain) came from a study of blood T cell repertoires in COVID-19. Study summary: Some COVID-19 samples were acute and others convalescent; all came from the United States, Italy and Spain. Nucleic acid was either cDNA or gDNA, and it came from T cells, B-cell-depleted T cells, or PBMCs.

Germline assignment: CDR1 MDHEN and CDR2 SYDVKM. V was clipped by 6 bases and J by 0 bases; unmatched bases: 4. This CDR3 spans 15 amino acids. This clone came up once. Original analysis: Reference gene primer amplification gave nucleated cell count estimates. The table came from immunoSEQ multiplex PCR; TCRdb's copy has only in-frame clones and leaves some out. The V and J calls and clone size are taken from that table; D and trimming were inferred from the DNA. The sample includes some 200,000 clones, around 86% of them seen just once. The TCR originated in an elderly woman in a cohort sampled during active or convalescent COVID-19. Input material: peripheral blood. The rearrangement joins TRBV28 to TRBJ1-2, with 10 bases aligning to TRBD1. CDR3 region: CASRAGTGANYGYTF. The CDR3 nucleotides are TGTGCCAGCAGGGCCGGGACAGGGGCTAACTATGGCTACACCTTC.